This passage covers 15 T cell receptor beta chains from one sample sequenced in a study of CD4 T cell repertoires in COVID-19 (dated by TCRdb to about 2021). This sample's time point label indicates: sample from a COVID-19-recovered individual after infection. The library relied on the immunoSEQ multiplex PCR assay. TCRdb obtained this table from immuneACCESS and retained in-frame rearrangements with V and J assigned. These tables miss some clones; where compared with another copy, unresolved V genes account for less than half of the shortfall, and the remainder is unexplained. This sample lists about 75,000 clones; 83% were detected once. The top ten clones comprise 0.45% to 0.6% of the sample. The specimen comprised CD4+ T cells from peripheral blood, sampled after recovery from COVID-19. The receptors come from a human donor who had COVID-19.

The genes are TRBV11-2 and TRBJ2-1, with TRBD2 identical over 8 bases. The germline V gene has CDR1 SGHAT and CDR2 FQNNGV. This CDR3 is 17 amino acids long. The V and J ends lost 0 bases and 4 bases, in that order; junction bases with no gene match: 8. The CDR3: CASSLDWTGGRYNEQFF. The CDR3 coding sequence is TGTGCCAGCAGCTTAGATTGGACGGGAGGGAGATACAATGAGCAGTTCTTC.

The chain recombines TRBV19 with TRBJ1-5; D is perhaps TRBD1 (6 bases). The CDR3 spans 16 residues. Looked up from germline, CDR1 is LNHDA and CDR2 is SQIVND (reference sequence). Trimming took 6 bases from V and 0 from J, leaving 15 bases between them. The CDR3 region is CASRDLQGYSNQPQHF. In nucleotides, the CDR3 is TGTGCCAGTAGGGACCTACAGGGATATAGCAATCAGCCCCAGCATTTT.

The chain joins TRBV4-2 to TRBJ1-3, with D perhaps TRBD1 (5 bases). Trimming pared 1 base from V and 0 bases from J, leaving 13 bases between. Germline values: CDR1 LGHNA, CDR2 YNFKEQ. The CDR3 consists of 17 residues. DNA of the CDR3: TGTGCCAGCAGCCAAGGTAGGGGACTGAACTCTGGAAACACCATATATTTT. Translated: CASSQGRGLNSGNTIYF.

In the case of this clone: The junction departs from the called germline gene at one end, perhaps through a read error. The sample holds other DNA sequences that translate to the same CDR3. The chain recombines TRBV6-5 with TRBJ2-7, with 11 positions matching TRBD2. Germline loops: CDR1 MNHEY, CDR2 SVGAGI. CDR3 length: 14 amino acids. DNA for the CDR3: TGTGCTAGCAGCTCCGGGACTAGCGGCTACGAGCAGTACTTC. Its protein product is CASSSGTSGYEQYF.

This sequence joins TRBV5-8 and TRBJ2-7; 12 positions agree with TRBD1. The length of the CDR3 is 15 residues. Trimming took 3 bases from V and 6 from J; bases not matched to a gene: 7. The germline gives CDR1 SGHTS, CDR2 YDEGEE. The CDR3 is CASSSGGTGGGEQYF. The CDR3 DNA follows: TGTGCCAGCAGCTCTGGCGGGACAGGGGGCGGCGAGCAGTACTTC.

This clone was picked up many times. This chain links TRBV19 with TRBJ1-2; D is undetermined. The CDR3 contains 15 residues. Germline CDR1 is LNHDA and CDR2 is SQIVND (reference sequence). V gave up 4 bases and J gave up 0 bases, with 12 bases separating them. This CDR3 is CASSKGNGPNYGYTF. Here the CDR3 DNA reads TGTGCCAGTAGTAAGGGAAATGGACCTAACTATGGCTACACCTTC. Together with reference TRBV19 and TRBJ1-2, the CDR3 gives the full variable domain: DGGITQSPKYLFRKEGQNVTLSCEQNLNHDAMYWYRQDPGQGLRLIYYSQIVNDFQKGDIAEGYSVSREKKESFPLTVTSAQKNPTAFYLCASSKGNGPNYGYTFGSGTRLTVV.

This clone was detected only a few times. The chain employs TRBV19 and TRBJ2-3; maybe TRBD2 (6 bases). The CDR3 has 14 residues. The ends were cut back, 7 bases at V and 2 bases at J, with 13 bases in the middle. From germline, CDR1 is LNHDA and CDR2 SQIVND (reference sequence). The CDR3 DNA reads TGTGCCAGTAAGGATAGCGGAGTCACAGATACGCAGTATTTT. The encoded protein is CASKDSGVTDTQYF.

The rearrangement uses TRBV5-1 and TRBJ2-1; 10 nucleotides agree with TRBD2. The CDR3 has 15 residues. Germline trimming cut 3 bases from V and 3 bases from J; bases unmatched to any gene: 3. Germline V lookup: CDR1 SGHRS, CDR2 YFSETQ. The CDR3 region is CASSSSGGNYNEQFF. CDR3 DNA: TGCGCCAGCAGCTCTAGCGGGGGAAACTACAATGAGCAGTTCTTC.

This clone came up once. The genes are TRBV30 and TRBJ1-2; D not certain. The V and J ends lost 3 bases and 7 bases respectively, with 12 bases between them. CDR1 and CDR2 from the germline V gene are GTSNPN and SVGIG (reference sequence). CDR3 length: 12 amino acids. CDR3 coding DNA: TGTGCCTGGAGGGAGGACCCGAGTGGCTACACCTTC. Its translation: CAWREDPSGYTF.

V and J are TRBV20-1 and TRBJ1-2; maybe TRBD1 (6 bases). The CDR3 is made up of 11 amino acids. V gave up 3 bases and J gave up 8 bases, with 10 bases separating them. Germline lookup yields CDR1 DFQATT and CDR2 SNEGSKA (reference sequence). The CDR3: CSASTGYGYTF. The CDR3 DNA reads TGCAGTGCTAGTACAGGGTACGGCTACACCTTC.

V gene TRBV24-1 combines with J gene TRBJ2-1; 8 nucleotides agree with TRBD2. CDR1 and CDR2 (germline): KGHDR, SFDVKD. The CDR3 runs 18 residues. With 12 bases clipped from V and 9 bases from J, the junction kept 27 bases outside the gene matches. The chain's CDR3 is CALLAVESGSASGVEQFF. The CDR3 DNA is TGTGCCCTTCTAGCGGTGGAAAGCGGGAGCGCCAGCGGGGTTGAGCAGTTCTTC.

This chain connects TRBV19 to TRBJ2-1; 10 nucleotides agree with TRBD2. V shed 4 bases and J 6 bases; nucleotides not matched to a gene: 3. The germline CDR1 and CDR2 sequences are LNHDA and SQIVND (reference sequence). The CDR3 is made up of 14 amino acids. The CDR3 protein is CASSTGTSVNEQFF. In nucleotides, the CDR3 is TGTGCCAGTAGTACAGGGACTAGCGTCAATGAGCAGTTCTTC. The whole variable domain, remainder taken from reference TRBV19 and TRBJ2-1, is DGGITQSPKYLFRKEGQNVTLSCEQNLNHDAMYWYRQDPGQGLRLIYYSQIVNDFQKGDIAEGYSVSREKKESFPLTVTSAQKNPTAFYLCASSTGTSVNEQFFGPGTRLTVL.

The chain carries TRBV19 and TRBJ1-3; 8 nucleotides line up with TRBD1. The V segment lost 4 bases and the J segment 10 bases; nucleotides outside the gene matches: 12. CDR3 length: 15 residues. Germline CDR1 reads LNHDA; CDR2 reads SQIVND (reference sequence). In DNA form, the CDR3 reads TGTGCCAGTAGTACCCTCAAGGCGGACAGGGAGACCATATATTTT. Its translation is CASSTLKADRETIYF.

The rearrangement joins TRBV29-1 to TRBJ2-5; D is unclear. CDR1 SQVTM and CDR2 ANQGSEA come from the germline V gene. Trimming pared 4 bases from V and 2 bases from J, leaving 11 bases between. The CDR3 runs to 13 residues. The CDR3 here is CSVGVYSQETQYF. Written as DNA, the CDR3 is TGCAGCGTTGGCGTCTACTCGCAAGAGACCCAGTACTTC.

This chain joins TRBV11-1 and TRBJ1-3, with D perhaps TRBD1 (5 bases). CDR3 size: 15 residues. V lost 5 bases and J 0 bases, leaving 11 bases between the germline ends. CDR1 is SGHAT, CDR2 FQDESV, per germline (reference sequence). The CDR3 coding sequence is TGTGCCAGCAGCCCGGGACGGAGCTCTGGAAACACCATATATTTT. It encodes CASSPGRSSGNTIYF.